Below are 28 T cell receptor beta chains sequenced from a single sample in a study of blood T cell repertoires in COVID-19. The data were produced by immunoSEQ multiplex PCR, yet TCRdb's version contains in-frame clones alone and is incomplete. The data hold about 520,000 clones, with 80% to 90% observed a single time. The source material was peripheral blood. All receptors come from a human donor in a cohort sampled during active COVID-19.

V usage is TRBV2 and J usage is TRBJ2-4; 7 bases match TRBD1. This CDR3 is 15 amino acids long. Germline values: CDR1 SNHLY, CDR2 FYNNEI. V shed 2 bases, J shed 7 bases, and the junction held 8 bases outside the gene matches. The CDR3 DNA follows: TGTGCCAGCAGTGAAAACCAGGGACAGATTAACATTCAGTACTTC. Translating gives CASSENQGQINIQYF.

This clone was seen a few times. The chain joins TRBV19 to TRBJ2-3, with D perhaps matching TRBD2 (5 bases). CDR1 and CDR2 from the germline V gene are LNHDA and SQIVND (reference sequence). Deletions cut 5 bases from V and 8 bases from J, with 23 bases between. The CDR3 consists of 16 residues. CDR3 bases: TGTGCCAGTAGTCCCTACGGACTGTCGTCAACGGGTACGCAGTATTTT. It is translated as CASSPYGLSSTGTQYF.

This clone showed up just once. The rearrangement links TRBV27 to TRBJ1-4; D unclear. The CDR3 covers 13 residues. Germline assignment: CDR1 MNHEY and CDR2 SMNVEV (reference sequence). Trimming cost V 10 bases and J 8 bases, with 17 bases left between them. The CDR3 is CATQRAGSEKLFF. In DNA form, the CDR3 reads TGTGCCACCCAGAGGGCGGGAAGCGAAAAACTGTTTTTT.

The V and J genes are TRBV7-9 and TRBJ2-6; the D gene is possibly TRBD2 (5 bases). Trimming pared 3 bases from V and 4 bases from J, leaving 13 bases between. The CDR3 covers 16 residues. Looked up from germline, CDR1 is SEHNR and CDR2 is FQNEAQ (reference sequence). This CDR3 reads CASSLGEGAGANVLTF. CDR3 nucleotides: TGTGCCAGCAGCTTGGGCGAGGGCGCCGGGGCCAACGTCCTGACTTTC.

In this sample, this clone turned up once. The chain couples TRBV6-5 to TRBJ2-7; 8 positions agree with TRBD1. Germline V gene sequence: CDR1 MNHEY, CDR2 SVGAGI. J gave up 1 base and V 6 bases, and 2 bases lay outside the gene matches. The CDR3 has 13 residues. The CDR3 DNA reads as TGTGCCAGCAGCAGACAGGGGTCCTACGAGCAGTACTTC. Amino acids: CASSRQGSYEQYF.

Here the CDR3 reads CASSLVVAEQPQHF. The CDR3 coding sequence is TGTGCCAGCAGCTTGGTGGTGGCGGAACAGCCCCAGCATTTT. The genes are TRBV5-8 and TRBJ1-5; D uncertain. The germline gives CDR1 SGHTS, CDR2 YDEGEE. The ends were cut back, 0 bases at V and 7 bases at J, with 11 bases in the middle. The CDR3 runs to 14 residues.

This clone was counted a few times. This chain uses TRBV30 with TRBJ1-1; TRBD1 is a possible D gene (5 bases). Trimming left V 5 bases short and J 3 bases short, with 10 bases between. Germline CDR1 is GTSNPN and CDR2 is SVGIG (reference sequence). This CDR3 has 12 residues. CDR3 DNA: TGTGCCTGGGAGGGAGGGGACACTGAAGCTTTCTTT. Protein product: CAWEGGDTEAFF.

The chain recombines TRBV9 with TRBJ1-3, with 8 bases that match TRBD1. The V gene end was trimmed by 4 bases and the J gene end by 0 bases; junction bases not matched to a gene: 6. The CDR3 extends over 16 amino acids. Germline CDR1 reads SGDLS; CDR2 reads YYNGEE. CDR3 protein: CASSLRQGPSGNTIYF. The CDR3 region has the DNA TGTGCCAGCAGCCTGCGACAGGGGCCCTCTGGAAACACCATATATTTT.

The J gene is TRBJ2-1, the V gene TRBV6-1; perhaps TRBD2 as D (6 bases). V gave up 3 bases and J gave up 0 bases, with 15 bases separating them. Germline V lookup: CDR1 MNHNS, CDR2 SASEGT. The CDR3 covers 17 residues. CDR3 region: CASSDGYSGSSYNEQFF. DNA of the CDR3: TGTGCCAGCAGTGATGGGTATAGCGGTAGCTCCTACAATGAGCAGTTCTTC.

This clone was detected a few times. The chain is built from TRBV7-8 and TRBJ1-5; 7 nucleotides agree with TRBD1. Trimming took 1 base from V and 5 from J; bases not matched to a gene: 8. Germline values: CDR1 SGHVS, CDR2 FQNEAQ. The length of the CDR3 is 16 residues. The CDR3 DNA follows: TGTGCCAGCAGCTTAGGGCCCAACAGGGGTGATCAGCCCCAGCATTTT. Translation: CASSLGPNRGDQPQHF. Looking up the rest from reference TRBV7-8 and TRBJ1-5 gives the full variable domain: GAGVSQSPRYKVAKRGQDVALRCDPISGHVSLFWYQQALGQGPEFLTYFQNEAQLDKSGLPSDRFFAERPEGSVSTLKIQRTQQEDSAVYLCASSLGPNRGDQPQHFGDGTRLSIL.

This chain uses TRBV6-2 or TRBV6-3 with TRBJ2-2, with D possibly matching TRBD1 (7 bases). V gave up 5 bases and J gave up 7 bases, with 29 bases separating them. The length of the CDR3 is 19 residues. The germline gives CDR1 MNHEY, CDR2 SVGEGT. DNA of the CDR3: TGTGCCAGCAGTAGTCCCCGGGAGACAGGGTCACATTTCGGCGGGGAGCTGTTTTTT. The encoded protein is CASSSPRETGSHFGGELFF.

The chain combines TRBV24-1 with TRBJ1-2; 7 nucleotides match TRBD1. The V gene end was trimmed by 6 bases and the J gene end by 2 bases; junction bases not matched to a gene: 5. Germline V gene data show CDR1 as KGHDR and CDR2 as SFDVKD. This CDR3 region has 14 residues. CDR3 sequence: CATSKPGQNYGYTF. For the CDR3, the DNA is TGTGCCACCAGTAAGCCGGGACAGAACTATGGCTACACCTTC.

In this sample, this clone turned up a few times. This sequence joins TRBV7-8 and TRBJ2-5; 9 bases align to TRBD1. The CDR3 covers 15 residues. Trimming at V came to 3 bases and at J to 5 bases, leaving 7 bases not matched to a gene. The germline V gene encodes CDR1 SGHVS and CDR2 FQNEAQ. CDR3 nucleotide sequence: TGTGCCAGCAGCTTTAACAGGGGGCTCGGGGAGACCCAGTACTTC. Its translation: CASSFNRGLGETQYF.

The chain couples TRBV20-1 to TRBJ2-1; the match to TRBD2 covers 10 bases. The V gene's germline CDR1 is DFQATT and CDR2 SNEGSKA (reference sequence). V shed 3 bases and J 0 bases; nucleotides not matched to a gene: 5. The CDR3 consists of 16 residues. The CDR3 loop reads CSASSRLAGSYNEQFF. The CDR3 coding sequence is TGCAGTGCTAGTTCCAGACTAGCGGGCTCCTACAATGAGCAGTTCTTC.

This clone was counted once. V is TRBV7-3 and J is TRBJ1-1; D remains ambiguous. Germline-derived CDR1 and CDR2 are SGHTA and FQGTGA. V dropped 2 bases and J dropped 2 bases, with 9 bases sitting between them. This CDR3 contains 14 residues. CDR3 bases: TGTGCCAGCAGCTTAGCAGGCGCAAACACTGAAGCTTTCTTT. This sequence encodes CASSLAGANTEAFF.

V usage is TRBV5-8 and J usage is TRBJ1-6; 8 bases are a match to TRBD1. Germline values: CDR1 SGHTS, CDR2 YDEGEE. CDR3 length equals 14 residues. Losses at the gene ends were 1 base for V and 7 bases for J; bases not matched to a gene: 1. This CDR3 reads CASSLRTGNSPLHF. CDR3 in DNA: TGTGCCAGCAGCTTGAGGACAGGGAATTCACCCCTCCACTTT.

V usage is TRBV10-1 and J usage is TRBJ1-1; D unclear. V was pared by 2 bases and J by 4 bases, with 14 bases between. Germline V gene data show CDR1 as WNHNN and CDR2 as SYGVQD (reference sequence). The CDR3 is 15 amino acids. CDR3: CASSEDAPGITEAFF. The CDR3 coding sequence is TGCGCCAGCAGTGAGGACGCACCGGGGATCACTGAAGCTTTCTTT.

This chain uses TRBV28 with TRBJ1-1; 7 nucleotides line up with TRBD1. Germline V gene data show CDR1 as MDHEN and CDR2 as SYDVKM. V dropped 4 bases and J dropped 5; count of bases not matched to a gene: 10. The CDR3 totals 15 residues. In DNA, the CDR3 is TGTGCCAGCAGTTCCCCGCAGGGGGTAGGAACTGAAGCTTTCTTT. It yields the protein CASSSPQGVGTEAFF. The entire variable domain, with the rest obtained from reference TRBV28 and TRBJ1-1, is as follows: DVKVTQSSRYLVKRTGEKVFLECVQDMDHENMFWYRQDPGLGLRLIYFSYDVKMKEKGDIPEGYSVSREKKERFSLILESASTNQTSMYLCASSSPQGVGTEAFFGQGTRLTVV.

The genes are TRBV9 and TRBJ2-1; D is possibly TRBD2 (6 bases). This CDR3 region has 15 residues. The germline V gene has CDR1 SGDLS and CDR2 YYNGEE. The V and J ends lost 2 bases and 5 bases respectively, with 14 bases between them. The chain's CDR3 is CASSVSGGSHNEQFF. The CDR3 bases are TGTGCCAGCAGCGTTTCAGGAGGGAGTCACAATGAGCAGTTCTTC. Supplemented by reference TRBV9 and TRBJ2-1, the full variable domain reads DSGVTQTPKHLITATGQRVTLRCSPRSGDLSVYWYQQSLDQGLQFLIQYYNGEERAKGNILERFSAQQFPDLHSELNLSSLELGDSALYFCASSVSGGSHNEQFFGPGTRLTVL.

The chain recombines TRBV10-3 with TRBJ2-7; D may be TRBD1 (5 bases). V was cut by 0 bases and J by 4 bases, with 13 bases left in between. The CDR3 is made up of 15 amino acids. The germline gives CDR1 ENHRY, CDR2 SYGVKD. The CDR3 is CAISESGVLLYEQYF. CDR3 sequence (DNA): TGTGCCATCAGTGAGTCAGGGGTACTCCTTTACGAGCAGTACTTC.

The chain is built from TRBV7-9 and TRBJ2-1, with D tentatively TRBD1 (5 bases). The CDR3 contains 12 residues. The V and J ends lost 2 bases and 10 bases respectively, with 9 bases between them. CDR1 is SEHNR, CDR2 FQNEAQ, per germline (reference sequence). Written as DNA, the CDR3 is TGTGCCAGCAGCTTACCAGGGAACGAGCAGTTCTTC. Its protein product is CASSLPGNEQFF.

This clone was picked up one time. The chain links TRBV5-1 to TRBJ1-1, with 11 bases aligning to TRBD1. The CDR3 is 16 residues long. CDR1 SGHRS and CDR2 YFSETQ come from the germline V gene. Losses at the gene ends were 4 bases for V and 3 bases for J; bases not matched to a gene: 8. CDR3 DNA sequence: TGCGCCAGCAGCAGTGACCGGGACAGGGGGGACACTGAAGCTTTCTTT. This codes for CASSSDRDRGDTEAFF.

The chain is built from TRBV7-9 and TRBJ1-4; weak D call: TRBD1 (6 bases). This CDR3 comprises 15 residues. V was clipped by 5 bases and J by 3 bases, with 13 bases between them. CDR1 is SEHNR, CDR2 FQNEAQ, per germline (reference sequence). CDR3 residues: CASSLEGGPNEKLFF. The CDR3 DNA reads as TGTGCCAGCAGCCTTGAAGGGGGACCTAATGAAAAACTGTTTTTT.

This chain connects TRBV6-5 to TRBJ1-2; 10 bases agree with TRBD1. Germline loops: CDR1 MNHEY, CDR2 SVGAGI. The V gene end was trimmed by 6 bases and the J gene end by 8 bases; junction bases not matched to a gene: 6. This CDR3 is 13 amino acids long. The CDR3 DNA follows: TGTGCCAGCAGATTCGGACAGGGGGGCGGCTACACCTTC. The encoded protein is CASRFGQGGGYTF.

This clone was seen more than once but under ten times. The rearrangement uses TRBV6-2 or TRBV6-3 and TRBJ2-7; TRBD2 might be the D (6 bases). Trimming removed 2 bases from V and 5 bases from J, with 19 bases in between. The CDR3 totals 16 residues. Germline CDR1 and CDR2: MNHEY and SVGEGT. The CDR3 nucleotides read TGTGCCAGCAGTTACGCGGGGACTCCGATAGGGAACGAGCAGTACTTC. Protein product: CASSYAGTPIGNEQYF.

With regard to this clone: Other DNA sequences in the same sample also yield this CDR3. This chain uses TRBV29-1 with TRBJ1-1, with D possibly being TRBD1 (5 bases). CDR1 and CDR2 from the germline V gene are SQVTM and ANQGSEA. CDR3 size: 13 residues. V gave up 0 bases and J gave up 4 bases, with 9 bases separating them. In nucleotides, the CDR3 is TGCAGCGTTGAAGAGGCCCAGGGCACTGAAGCTTTCTTT. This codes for CSVEEAQGTEAFF. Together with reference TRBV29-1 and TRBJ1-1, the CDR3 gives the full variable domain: SAVISQKPSRDICQRGTSLTIQCQVDSQVTMMFWYRQQPGQSLTLIATANQGSEATYESGFVIDKFPISRPNLTFSTLTVSNMSPEDSSIYLCSVEEAQGTEAFFGQGTRLTVV.

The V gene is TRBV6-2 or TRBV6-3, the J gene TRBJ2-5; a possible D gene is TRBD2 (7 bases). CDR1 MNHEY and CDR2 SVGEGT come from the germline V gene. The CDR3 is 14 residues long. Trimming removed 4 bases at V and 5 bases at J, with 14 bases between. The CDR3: CASSLGGRDETQYF. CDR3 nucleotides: TGTGCCAGCAGTTTGGGGGGGCGGGACGAGACCCAGTACTTC.

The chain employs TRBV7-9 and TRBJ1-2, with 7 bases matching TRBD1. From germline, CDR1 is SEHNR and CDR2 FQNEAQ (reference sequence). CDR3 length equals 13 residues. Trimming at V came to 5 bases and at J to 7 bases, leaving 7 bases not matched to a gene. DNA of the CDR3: TGTGCCAGCAGCGAAGAACAGGGGCTTGGCTACACCTTC. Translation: CASSEEQGLGYTF.